The 28 T cell receptor beta chains in this list originate from one sample, sequenced in a study of CD8 T cells in Susac syndrome (dated by TCRdb to about 2019). Libraries were constructed by the immunoSEQ multiplex PCR assay. RNA was extracted with the RNeasy kit and roughly 0.45 to 1 ug was reverse transcribed using random hexamers. TCRdb trimmed public reads at Q25 via fastp, called clones via MiXCR and kept in-frame beta chains. Each entry is one CDR3 protein sequence, shown with its most common DNA and genes. Present in this sample are roughly 150,000 distinct CDR3 sequences, about 94% of which were seen just once. More than 0.11% of the sample comes from the top ten. The sample consisted of CD4+ T cells from PBMCs. These receptors originate from a human donor in good health.

The CDR3 nucleotides read TGTGCCAGCAGCTCCACGGGGGTGGGGAACACTGAAGCTTTCTTT. The encoded protein is CASSSTGVGNTEAFF. V gene TRBV6-5 combines with J gene TRBJ1-1; D perhaps matches TRBD1 (5 bases). Per the germline V gene, CDR1 is MNHEY and CDR2 is SVGAGI. V gave up 6 bases and J gave up 1 base, with 15 bases separating them. The CDR3 spans 15 residues.

The J gene is TRBJ1-5, the V gene TRBV5-6; 9 positions match TRBD1. V dropped 4 bases and J dropped 7; count of bases not matched to a gene: 12. This CDR3 has 16 residues. Germline V CDR1 and CDR2: SGHDT, YYEEEE. The CDR3 here is CASSATGTGLHQPQHF. CDR3 in DNA: TGTGCCAGCAGCGCCACCGGGACAGGGCTTCACCAGCCCCAGCATTTT.

This chain joins TRBV3-1 and TRBJ2-3; TRBD1 matches at 9 bases. Germline V gene data show CDR1 as LGHDT and CDR2 as YNNKEL (reference sequence). The CDR3 is 13 amino acids. V lost 4 bases and J lost 5; bases outside the gene matches: 1. The CDR3 nucleotides are TGTGCCAGCAGCCGACAGGGGGAAGATACGCAGTATTTT. It encodes CASSRQGEDTQYF.

V is TRBV7-9 and J is TRBJ2-7; D unresolved. Per germline, CDR1 SEHNR and CDR2 FQNEAQ (reference sequence). The V gene lost 5 bases and the J gene lost 4 bases, with 9 bases spanning the gap. The CDR3 sequence is 12 residues long. CDR3 sequence (DNA): TGTGCCAGCAGCATGGGGTCGTACGAGCAGTACTTC. It encodes CASSMGSYEQYF.

The chain joins TRBV13 to TRBJ2-3, with 10 bases identical to TRBD1. Germline CDR1 is PRHDT and CDR2 is FYEKMQ (reference sequence). The CDR3 is 15 amino acids. After removal of 5 bases from V and 4 bases from J, the junction contained 6 bases not matched to a gene. CDR3 bases: TGTGCCAGCAGCCCCCGGGACAGGGGACCAGATACGCAGTATTTT. Translating it yields CASSPRDRGPDTQYF.

Only one count was recorded for this clonotype. The chain is built from TRBV7-2 and TRBJ2-4, with a weak D call TRBD2 (5 bases). V dropped 5 bases and J dropped 8 bases, with 16 bases sitting between them. Germline CDR1 reads SGHTA; CDR2 reads FQGNSA. This CDR3 spans 14 amino acids. The CDR3 loop reads CASSQMRAGHIQYF. The DNA of the CDR3 is TGTGCCAGCAGCCAAATGAGGGCTGGGCACATTCAGTACTTC. The full variable domain, in which reference TRBV7-2 and TRBJ2-4 provide the parts outside the CDR3, is GAGVSQSPSNKVTEKGKDVELRCDPISGHTALYWYRQSLGQGLEFLIYFQGNSAPDKSGLPSDRFSAERTGGSVSTLTIQRTQQEDSAVYLCASSQMRAGHIQYFGAGTRLSVL.

The chain uses TRBV29-1 and TRBJ2-3; the match to TRBD1 covers 9 bases. This CDR3 comprises 15 residues. The ends lost 4 bases at V and 4 bases at J; junction bases unmatched: 9. Germline CDR1 is SQVTM and CDR2 is ANQGSEA. CDR3 in amino acids: CSVALTGTGSDTQYF. The CDR3 DNA reads TGCAGCGTTGCCCTGACCGGGACAGGGTCAGATACGCAGTATTTT.

This clonotype was seen a single time. The chain has TRBV7-8 and TRBJ2-7; 7 nucleotides align to TRBD1. Germline V gives CDR1 SGHVS, CDR2 FQNEAQ. Losses at the gene ends were 2 bases for V and 0 bases for J; bases not matched to a gene: 7. The CDR3 is 16 amino acids. The CDR3 here is CASSLLLAGGSYEQYF. The CDR3 DNA follows: TGTGCCAGCAGCTTACTTCTGGCAGGGGGCTCCTACGAGCAGTACTTC.

The J gene is TRBJ1-6, the V gene TRBV18; D gene ambiguous. V was pared by 3 bases and J by 6 bases, with 9 bases between. CDR3 length: 14 amino acids. Germline V lookup: CDR1 KGHSH, CDR2 LQKENI. CDR3 in amino acids: CASSPAGPNSPLHF. The DNA for the CDR3 is TGTGCCAGCTCACCGGCAGGACCTAATTCACCCCTCCACTTT.

The chain has TRBV19 and TRBJ1-2; no definite D call. This CDR3 comprises 15 residues. The V end was cut by 8 bases, the J end by 3 bases, with 19 bases between. The germline V gene has CDR1 LNHDA and CDR2 SQIVND (reference sequence). This chain's CDR3 is CASSRGTSSDYGYTF. CDR3 in DNA: TGTGCCAGTTCCCGAGGAACCTCCTCAGACTATGGCTACACCTTC.

About this clonotype: At one of its ends the junction is not consistent with the germline gene, which may arise from a read error. The CDR3 here is CASSTSSGGWDF. DNA for the CDR3: TGTGCCAGCAGCACATCCTCCGGGGGCTGGGATTTT. The chain carries TRBV7-2 and TRBJ2-2, with D perhaps given as TRBD1 or TRBD2 (6 bases each). The CDR3 loop spans 12 amino acids. Germline V gene sequence: CDR1 SGHTA, CDR2 FQGNSA.

The chain employs TRBV30 and TRBJ2-2, with D hard to call. V shed 1 base and J shed 6 bases, with 6 bases lying between them. This CDR3 has 12 amino acids. Germline V lookup: CDR1 GTSNPN, CDR2 SVGIG (reference sequence). Here the CDR3 reads CAWSAVPGELFF. CDR3 nucleotide sequence: TGTGCCTGGAGTGCAGTCCCCGGGGAGCTGTTTTTT.

The chain is built from TRBV9 and TRBJ2-7; possible D gene TRBD2, 6 bases. The V and J ends lost 0 bases and 4 bases respectively, with 11 bases between them. This CDR3 has 14 amino acids. Per germline, CDR1 SGDLS and CDR2 YYNGEE. The CDR3 loop is CASSVEGTSYEQYF. DNA for the CDR3: TGTGCCAGCAGCGTAGAAGGGACTTCGTACGAGCAGTACTTC.

The chain links TRBV10-3 to TRBJ1-3, with D possibly matching TRBD1 (5 bases). Deletions cut 7 bases from V and 1 base from J, with 11 bases between. The CDR3 length is 14 residues. Per the germline V gene, CDR1 is ENHRY and CDR2 is SYGVKD. The CDR3 region is CAINTQESGNTIYF. The CDR3 DNA follows: TGTGCCATCAATACACAGGAGTCTGGAAACACCATATATTTT.

The V call is TRBV19, the J call TRBJ1-1, with D perhaps TRBD1 (5 bases). CDR1 and CDR2 from the germline V gene are LNHDA and SQIVND (reference sequence). Trimming pared 2 bases from V and 4 bases from J, leaving 23 bases between. This CDR3 spans 18 amino acids. This chain's CDR3 is CASSIRRSQVGRSTEAFF. As DNA, the CDR3 is TGTGCCAGTAGTATACGGAGAAGTCAGGTGGGGCGTAGCACTGAAGCTTTCTTT.

The rearrangement links TRBV6-6 to TRBJ1-6; D not resolved. Per the germline V gene, CDR1 is MNHNY and CDR2 is SVGAGI (reference sequence). The CDR3 length is 13 residues. V dropped 2 bases and J dropped 9 bases, with 8 bases sitting between them. The CDR3 loop reads CASSYIRTSPLHF. In DNA, the CDR3 is TGTGCCAGCAGTTACATCAGGACTTCACCCCTCCACTTT.

The chain combines TRBV19 with TRBJ2-2; no clear D. The CDR3 has 14 residues. From germline, CDR1 is LNHDA and CDR2 SQIVND (reference sequence). V shed 7 bases and J shed 4 bases, with 13 bases lying between them. CDR3 sequence (DNA): TGTGCCAGTATCAAGACTTACCCCACCGGGGAGCTGTTTTTT. Translation: CASIKTYPTGELFF.

The V and J genes are TRBV7-3 and TRBJ2-1; a weak D match, TRBD2 (5 bases). Germline V CDR1 and CDR2: SGHTA, FQGTGA. This CDR3 region has 15 residues. Trimming took off 0 bases at V and 0 bases at J, with 6 bases between the two ends. Here the CDR3 DNA reads TGTGCCAGCAGCTTAACTAGCGACTCCTACAATGAGCAGTTCTTC. Amino acids: CASSLTSDSYNEQFF.

V gene TRBV12-3 or TRBV12-4 combines with J gene TRBJ2-2; weak D call: TRBD1 (5 bases). The CDR3 is 15 residues long. V shed 7 bases and J shed 3 bases, with 15 bases lying between them. The CDR3 nucleotides read TGTGCCAGCACCTTAGAGACAGCAGACACCGGGGAGCTGTTTTTT. It translates to CASTLETADTGELFF.

This sequence joins TRBV12-3 or TRBV12-4 and TRBJ2-5, with a weak D call TRBD2 (5 bases). The CDR3 spans 14 residues. The V end was cut by 1 base, the J end by 4 bases, with 10 bases between. In DNA form, the CDR3 reads TGTGCCAGCAGTTTAGTCGGGGTTCGAGAGACCCAGTACTTC. As protein: CASSLVGVRETQYF.

The V and J genes are TRBV2 and TRBJ2-6; maybe TRBD1 (6 bases). CDR1 is SNHLY and CDR2 is FYNNEI in the germline V gene. V lost 11 bases and J 0 bases, leaving 11 bases between the germline ends. The CDR3 length is 14 residues. The CDR3 DNA reads TGTGCCGACAGGCCTAGCTCTGGGGCCAACGTCCTGACTTTC. Amino acids: CADRPSSGANVLTF. Supplemented by reference TRBV2 and TRBJ2-6, the full variable domain reads EPEVTQTPSHQVTQMGQEVILRCVPISNHLYFYWYRQILGQKVEFLVSFYNNEISEKSEIFDDQFSVERPDGSNFTLKIRSTKLEDSAMYFCADRPSSGANVLTFGAGSRLTVL.

The chain is built from TRBV12-3 or TRBV12-4 and TRBJ1-1; D might be TRBD1 (6 bases). The CDR3 is 13 residues long. The ends were cut back, 7 bases at V and 5 bases at J, with 14 bases in the middle. CDR3 sequence: CASISNQGTEAFF. CDR3 nucleotides: TGTGCCAGCATATCTAACCAGGGGACTGAAGCTTTCTTT.

The V and J genes are TRBV2 and TRBJ2-2, with D perhaps TRBD2 (6 bases). Trimming removed 6 bases from V and 3 bases from J, with 14 bases in between. The CDR3 loop spans 15 amino acids. Germline CDR1 is SNHLY and CDR2 is FYNNEI. The DNA for the CDR3 is TGTGCCAGCAGGTTGCATATAGCGGACACCGGGGAGCTGTTTTTT. It yields the protein CASRLHIADTGELFF.

The rearrangement uses TRBV18 and TRBJ2-7; maybe TRBD2 (6 bases). Germline V CDR1 and CDR2: KGHSH, LQKENI. The CDR3 runs 14 residues. V lost 1 base to trimming and J lost 5 bases, with 12 bases between them. This chain's CDR3 is CASSPQGRTNEQYF. Written as DNA, the CDR3 is TGTGCCAGCTCACCACAAGGGAGGACCAACGAGCAGTACTTC.

The V and J genes are TRBV3-1 and TRBJ1-1; D unresolved. CDR1 LGHDT and CDR2 YNNKEL come from the germline V gene (reference sequence). V dropped 0 bases and J dropped 6 bases, with 14 bases sitting between them. This CDR3 comprises 15 residues. In DNA form, the CDR3 reads TGTGCCAGCAGCCAAGACGCGCCGGGCAATTCTGAAGCTTTCTTT. This gives the protein CASSQDAPGNSEAFF.

The V gene is TRBV15, the J gene TRBJ2-2; D is undetermined. The germline V gene encodes CDR1 LNHNV and CDR2 YYDKDF (reference sequence). V gave up 2 bases and J gave up 2 bases, with 3 bases separating them. The CDR3 runs 13 residues. The DNA of the CDR3 is TGTGCCACCAGCAGACTAAACACCGGGGAGCTGTTTTTT. As protein: CATSRLNTGELFF. Based on the CDR3 plus reference TRBV15 and TRBJ2-2, the full variable domain is DAMVIQNPRYQVTQFGKPVTLSCSQTLNHNVMYWYQQKSSQAPKLLFHYYDKDFNNEADTPDNFQSRRPNTSFCFLDIRSPGLGDTAMYLCATSRLNTGELFFGEGSRLTVL.

The rearrangement uses TRBV20-1 and TRBJ1-1; D remains ambiguous. CDR3 size: 12 residues. V lost 3 bases, J lost 0 bases, and 5 bases lay in between. Germline CDR1 is DFQATT and CDR2 is SNEGSKA (reference sequence). CDR3 DNA sequence: TGCAGTGCTAGTCTTCTGAACACTGAAGCTTTCTTT. This codes for CSASLLNTEAFF.

This chain connects TRBV4-2 to TRBJ2-5, with D possibly matching TRBD1 (6 bases). Trimming took off 0 bases at V and 0 bases at J, with 8 bases between the two ends. Germline V gene sequence: CDR1 LGHNA, CDR2 YNFKEQ. This CDR3 comprises 15 residues. CDR3 bases: TGTGCCAGCAGCCAAGACAGGGGCTACCAAGAGACCCAGTACTTC. This gives the protein CASSQDRGYQETQYF.